This is a list of T cell receptor beta chains from one sample in a study of T cells after yellow fever vaccination. Via MiXCR, TCRdb re-called the 5' RACE reads, giving one row per CDR3 protein. This table holds approximately 300,000 distinct CDR3 sequences, 6.8% found once. The input for sequencing was PBMCs, taken roughly seven weeks after the first yellow fever vaccination. The origin of the receptors is a man aged 18 to 29 who received the YFV17D yellow fever vaccine. CDR3s include the opening cysteine and the closing phenylalanine or tryptophan. A D gene is named only where the DNA matches it firmly. Rows may omit the clone size; those that give it use once, few, many or a size class.

D	V	size	J	DNA	CDR3
-	TRBV3-1	few	TRBJ2-7	TGTGCCAGCAGCCCGCTAGCTGTCGTCTACGAGCAGTACTTC	CASSPLAVVYEQYF
-	TRBV12-5	-	TRBJ2-1	TGTGCTAGTTACGAGATGAGCTCCTACAATGAGCAGTTCTTC	CASYEMSSYNEQFF
-	TRBV5-4	many	TRBJ2-2	TGTGCCAGCAGCGTACCAGCCGGGGAGCTGTTTTTT	CASSVPAGELFF
-	TRBV4-3	many	TRBJ2-1	TGCGCCAGCAGCCAAGAGGGTTGGGGGAATGAGCAGTTCTTC	CASSQEGWGNEQFF
-	TRBV7-2	-	TRBJ1-2	TGTGCCAGCAGCATGAACGGACTATATGGCTACACCTTC	CASSMNGLYGYTF
-	TRBV18	-	TRBJ2-7	TGTGCCAGCTCACCAAGGGGACGAGCCTACGAGCAGTACTTC	CASSPRGRAYEQYF
-	TRBV20-1	few	TRBJ1-1	TGCAGTGCTAGAGGCCCAGGCCTGAACACTGAAGCTTTCTTT	CSARGPGLNTEAFF
-	TRBV12-3/TRBV12-4	many	TRBJ1-1	TGTGCCACCAGGACAACGGCTTTCTTT	CATRTTAFF
-	TRBV10-3	-	TRBJ1-5	TGTGCCATCAGAGGACAGAGCAATCAGCCCCAGCATTTT	CAIRGQSNQPQHF
-	TRBV5-4	few	TRBJ2-3	TGTGCCAGCAGCTTGGAAGCGGGCGCTAGCACAGATACGCAGTATTTT	CASSLEAGASTDTQYF
-	TRBV28	few	TRBJ2-1	TGTGCCAGCAGTCCCAGGTCCCTAAAAGCAGTCTTC	CASSPRSLKAVF
TRBD2	TRBV6-1	few	TRBJ2-1	TGTGCCAGCAGTCGGTCAATTGCGGGGGGGTTGCAGTTCTTC	CASSRSIAGGLQFF
-	TRBV27	-	TRBJ1-1	TGTGCCAGCAGTTTAAGAGGAGGGGTAGGCACTGAAGCTTTCTTT	CASSLRGGVGTEAFF
-	TRBV7-8	few	TRBJ2-2	TGTGCCAGCAGCCCGGACACCCCTCGCCTGTTTTTT	CASSPDTPRLFF
-	TRBV5-1	few	TRBJ2-1	TGCGCCAGCAGCCCTGCCCCAAATTACAATGAGCAGTTCTTC	CASSPAPNYNEQFF
-	TRBV20-1	-	TRBJ2-5	TGCAGTGCTAGAGATACACCACGTCAAGAGACCCAGTACTTC	CSARDTPRQETQYF
TRBD2	TRBV9	many	TRBJ2-3	TGTGCCAGCAGCATAATGGGGCGGGGGGGGCCAGATACGCAGTATTTT	CASSIMGRGGPDTQYF
TRBD1	TRBV7-9	few	TRBJ2-5	TGTGCCAGCAGGGAGCACCAGGGGGCAGGAGAGACCCAGTACTTC	CASREHQGAGETQYF
TRBD1	TRBV5-1	few	TRBJ2-4	TGCGCCAGCAGCTTCGGTGACAGGGGGCCGTTAAACATTCAGTACTTC	CASSFGDRGPLNIQYF
-	TRBV27	few	TRBJ1-2	TGTGCCAGCAGTTTGTGGGGAACGCAGTCTAACTATGGCTACACCTTC	CASSLWGTQSNYGYTF
-	TRBV7-9	-	TRBJ2-2	TGTGCCATCAGCCCCGGGCTCCACACCGGGGAGCTGTTTTTT	CAISPGLHTGELFF
-	TRBV12-3/TRBV12-4	-	TRBJ2-3	TGTGCCAGCAGTTTTGGAAGGGGGCTCGGGGGAGATACGCAGTATTTT	CASSFGRGLGGDTQYF
TRBD1	TRBV3-1	few	TRBJ2-3	TGTGCCAGCAGCCGGGACAGGGGCTTCCGACGGGTTGATACGCAGTATTTT	CASSRDRGFRRVDTQYF
TRBD2	TRBV10-3	few	TRBJ2-1	TGTGCCATCAGAACTAGCGGGGGGCTGGACAATGAGCAGTTCTTC	CAIRTSGGLDNEQFF
-	TRBV7-2	many	TRBJ2-6	TGTGCCAGCAGCCCCAGGGCTTCTGGGGCCAACGTCCTGACTTTC	CASSPRASGANVLTF
-	TRBV5-4	few	TRBJ2-5	TGTGCCAGCAGCTCCTGGGTTTTGGGGGAAGAGACCCAGTACTTC	CASSSWVLGEETQYF
TRBD1	TRBV27	few	TRBJ2-2	TGTGCCAGCACCTGGAGGTCAGGGGGCCTGCGCACCGGGGAGCTGTTTTTT	CASTWRSGGLRTGELFF
-	TRBV20-1	few	TRBJ1-5	TGCAGTGCTAGAGGGGATACAGATAATCAGCCCCAGCATTTT	CSARGDTDNQPQHF
-	TRBV25-1	-	TRBJ1-5	TGTGCCAGCAGTGAAGCACACCTGCACCAGCCCCAGCATTTT	CASSEAHLHQPQHF
-	TRBV20-1	many	TRBJ2-2	TGCAGTGCCTACCCTGGGGCAGGGGAGCTGTTTTTT	CSAYPGAGELFF
-	TRBV7-2	few	TRBJ2-1	TGTGCCAGCAGCTTATGGCGTGATGAGCAGTTCTTC	CASSLWRDEQFF
TRBD1	TRBV29-1	few	TRBJ2-1	TGCAGCTACCTGGGGACAGGGTCCTACAATGAGCAGTTCTTC	CSYLGTGSYNEQFF
-	TRBV6-5	few	TRBJ1-2	TGTGCCAGCAGTTCGTTTGGGGGTGGCTACACCTTC	CASSSFGGGYTF
-	TRBV12-3/TRBV12-4	many	TRBJ1-5	TGTGCCAGCAGTTTAGCTAATAGGGATCAGCCCCAGCATTTT	CASSLANRDQPQHF
-	TRBV20-1	-	TRBJ2-5	TGCAGTGCTCCTTTTCCTCAAGAGACCCAGTACTTC	CSAPFPQETQYF
-	TRBV20-1	few	TRBJ2-1	TGCAGTGCTAGAGGACTAGAGACCTACAATGAGCAGTTCTTC	CSARGLETYNEQFF
-	TRBV4-3	many	TRBJ1-5	TGCGCCAGCAGCCAAGGCAGGTCTAGCAATCAGCCCCAGCATTTT	CASSQGRSSNQPQHF
-	TRBV12-3/TRBV12-4	many	TRBJ1-1	TGTGCCAGCAGCGCCACAGGGACGGGGAACACTGAAGCTTTCTTT	CASSATGTGNTEAFF
-	TRBV24-1	few	TRBJ1-1	TGTGCCAGCTCAACAGGACGGCTTGAAGCTTTCTTT	CASSTGRLEAFF
-	TRBV7-9	many	TRBJ1-1	TGTGCCAGCAGCCCAAAAATCCGAGTAGGCACTGAAGCTTTCTTT	CASSPKIRVGTEAFF
-	TRBV7-2	many	TRBJ1-2	TGTGCCAGCAGCCATTCGAACTATGGCTACACCTTC	CASSHSNYGYTF
-	TRBV20-1	-	TRBJ1-1	TGCAGTGCTAGAGATCTAGGGACAAGAGTGCCTGAAGCTTTCTTT	CSARDLGTRVPEAFF
-	TRBV5-6	few	TRBJ1-6	TGTGCCAGCAGCTACAGCGAGAATTCACCCCTCCACTTT	CASSYSENSPLHF
-	TRBV5-1	-	TRBJ2-7	TGCGCCAGCAGCTTGGAAAGCGTCTCCTACGAGCAGTACTTC	CASSLESVSYEQYF
-	TRBV7-3	many	TRBJ2-3	TGTGCCAGCAGCTTGGGCGGTTACACAGATACGCAGTATTTT	CASSLGGYTDTQYF
-	TRBV5-5	many	TRBJ2-2	TGTGCCAGCAGCTTAGGGAGCACCGGGGAGCTGTTTTTT	CASSLGSTGELFF